This is a list of T cell receptor beta chains from one sample in a study of T cells in localized non-small cell lung cancer. Profiled with immunoSEQ multiplex PCR; TCRdb holds only in-frame clones, not every one. The sample shows about 72,000 clones, 84% of them seen only once. The sample in question was peripheral blood, obtained before any cancer treatment. All receptors come from a female donor older than 55 with stage I lung adenocarcinoma. CDR3s include the opening cysteine and the closing phenylalanine or tryptophan. The D gene is left open where the match is weak. Size is omitted from some rows. Given values are once, few, many or a class for expanded clones.

CDR3 length	clone size	D gene	V gene	J gene	CDR3 DNA	CDR3 protein
15	NA	TRBD2	TRBV5-1	TRBJ2-3	TGCGCCAGCCGTCTGCAGCGGGGGAGCACAGATACGCAGTATTTT	CASRLQRGSTDTQYF
15	NA	NA	TRBV9	TRBJ2-1	TGTGCCAGCAGCTCCAGAGGGGGTACCTACAATGAGCAGTTCTTC	CASSSRGGTYNEQFF
16	NA	NA	TRBV12-2	TRBJ2-3	TGTGCAAGTCGCTTAGCTTCTAGCGGGCAAACAGATACGCAGTATTTT	CASRLASSGQTDTQYF
13	once	NA	TRBV7-3	TRBJ1-1	TGTGCCAGCAGCGTCCAGGGGAACACTGAAGCTTTCTTT	CASSVQGNTEAFF
15	NA	TRBD1	TRBV7-9	TRBJ2-3	TGTGCCAGCAGCTTAGGGCAGGGGGCGATAGATACGCAGTATTTT	CASSLGQGAIDTQYF
14	NA	NA	TRBV18	TRBJ2-7	TGTGCCAGCTCACACGGACAATATTCCTACGAGCAGTACTTC	CASSHGQYSYEQYF
14	NA	NA	TRBV10-3	TRBJ2-5	TGTGCCATCAGTGAGTCGGCATCCCAAGAGACCCAGTACTTC	CAISESASQETQYF
14	NA	TRBD2	TRBV2	TRBJ2-3	TGTGCCAGCAGTGAACGGCGGGGGTTAGATACGCAGTATTTT	CASSERRGLDTQYF
13	NA	NA	TRBV19	TRBJ1-2	TGTGCCAGTAGTATAGACCTTGACAGTGGCTACACCTTC	CASSIDLDSGYTF
15	once	NA	TRBV2	TRBJ1-5	TGTGCCAGCAGTGAAATGTGGGGCCGGAATCAGCCCCAGCATTTT	CASSEMWGRNQPQHF
16	few	TRBD1	TRBV6-5	TRBJ1-4	TGTGCCAGCAGTTACTCGATAGGGACAGGGTGGGAAAAACTGTTTTTT	CASSYSIGTGWEKLFF
16	NA	TRBD2	TRBV5-6	TRBJ2-7	TGTGCCAGCAGCCCCGGACTAGCGGGAACCTCCTACGAGCAGTACTTC	CASSPGLAGTSYEQYF
15	NA	NA	TRBV5-4	TRBJ1-1	TGTGCCAGCAGCTTGGGGTGGTCGGGGAGGGGTGGTGCTTTCTTT	CASSLGWSGRGGAFF
15	NA	NA	TRBV11-2	TRBJ2-1	TGTGCCAGCAGCTCTCTAGAACGATATTACAATGAGCAGTTCTTC	CASSSLERYYNEQFF
17	NA	NA	TRBV5-1	TRBJ1-1	TGCGCCACCCGAGTAGGACGGCTTCAAGAGTTGAACACTGAAGCTTTCTTT	CATRVGRLQELNTEAFF
18	NA	TRBD1	TRBV10-2	TRBJ2-4	TGCGCCAGCAGTGAGTCCCTCCTACAGGGGGAAGCCAAAAACATTCAGTACTTC	CASSESLLQGEAKNIQYF
15	few	TRBD2	TRBV7-9	TRBJ2-3	TGTGCCAGCAGCTTGAGGACTAGCCCCACAGATACGCAGTATTTT	CASSLRTSPTDTQYF
17	NA	TRBD2	TRBV12-5	TRBJ2-1	TGTGCTAGTGCCTCAGGACTAGCGGGAGTAGGTTACAATGAGCAGTTCTTC	CASASGLAGVGYNEQFF
15	NA	TRBD1	TRBV6-5	TRBJ2-7	TGTGCCAGCAGTTACAGGGACAGGGGGCCCTACGAGCAGTACTTC	CASSYRDRGPYEQYF
17	NA	TRBD1	TRBV5-6	TRBJ1-5	TGTGCCAGCAGCCCAGGCCCTACAGGGGTCCGCAATCAGCCCCAGCATTTT	CASSPGPTGVRNQPQHF
12	NA	NA	TRBV7-8	TRBJ1-3	TGTGCCAGCAGCTTCTCTGGAAACACCATATATTTT	CASSFSGNTIYF
16	NA	NA	TRBV11-3	TRBJ1-3	TGTGCCAGCAGCTTAGTGGGGCGTACCTCTGGAAACACCATATATTTT	CASSLVGRTSGNTIYF
14	NA	TRBD2	TRBV28	TRBJ2-3	TGTGCCAGCCAACTAGCGGGAGTAACAGATACGCAGTATTTT	CASQLAGVTDTQYF
22	NA	NA	TRBV21-1	TRBJ2-7	TGTGCCAGCAGCAAAGCGACAGGGCGGGGACTAGCGGGAGTCCATTGTAGGGACGAGCAGTACTTC	CASSKATGRGLAGVHCRDEQYF
16	NA	TRBD2	TRBV11-3	TRBJ2-7	TGTGCCAGCGGTTCCGACGGACTAGCGGGAGGTTACGAGCAGTACTTC	CASGSDGLAGGYEQYF
13	once	NA	TRBV7-9	TRBJ1-1	TGTGCCAGCAGCTTAAATGTGAACACTGAAGCTTTCTTT	CASSLNVNTEAFF
17	few	NA	TRBV5-4	TRBJ2-1	TGTGCCAGCAGTCGGGAGACGGGGGTGACCCTGGGCAATGAGCAGTTCTTC	CASSRETGVTLGNEQFF
14	NA	NA	TRBV9	TRBJ2-2	TGTGCCAGCAGCGTACGGACTAATGACGGGGAGCTGTTTTTT	CASSVRTNDGELFF
15	NA	TRBD2	TRBV5-4	TRBJ2-1	TGTGCCAGCAGCAATAGCGGGGGGGCTGAGAATGAGCAGTTCTTC	CASSNSGGAENEQFF
14	NA	TRBD1	TRBV15	TRBJ1-4	TGTGCCACCAGACCCGGGACAGGGAGGGGAAAACTGTTTTTT	CATRPGTGRGKLFF
17	NA	TRBD2	TRBV7-6	TRBJ2-1	TGTGCCAGCAGCTTACGGTCGGCGGGGGGGCCTTACAATGAGCAGTTCTTC	CASSLRSAGGPYNEQFF
14	NA	TRBD1	TRBV6-1	TRBJ1-6	TGTGCCAGCAGGGTCGGACAGGGGGTAATCCCCCTCCACTTT	CASRVGQGVIPLHF
13	NA	NA	TRBV21-1	TRBJ1-2	TGTGCCAGCAGCATAAGTCGCTGGGTCGGCTACACCTTC	CASSISRWVGYTF